This passage covers 18 T cell receptor beta chains from one sample sequenced in a study of cytomegalovirus exposure and HLA in healthy donors. The PCR used 60 Vbeta and 13 Jbeta primers. The repertoire was sequenced with immunoSEQ multiplex PCR; TCRdb's copy has only in-frame clones and lacks some. The sample carries approximately 150,000 clones, 80% to 85% recorded once. Sequenced: PBMCs. The receptors originated from a man between 45 and 60 years old in good health and CMV-seropositive.

This chain connects TRBV30 to TRBJ2-5, with TRBD1 identical over 7 bases. Trimming removed 0 bases from V and 4 bases from J; junction bases left unmatched: 5. CDR3 length equals 14 residues. Looked up from germline, CDR1 is GTSNPN and CDR2 is SVGIG (reference sequence). The CDR3 coding sequence is TGTGCCTGGAGTGTCAAGGGGGCGGCAGAGACCCAGTACTTC. Protein product: CAWSVKGAAETQYF. The variable domain in full, completed from reference TRBV30 and TRBJ2-5, reads SQTIHQWPATLVQPVGSPLSLECTVEGTSNPNLYWYRQAAGRGLQLLFYSVGIGQISSEVPQNLSASRPQDRQFILSSKKLLLSDSGFYLCAWSVKGAAETQYFGPGTRLLVL.

The J gene is TRBJ1-4, the V gene TRBV18, with D possibly being TRBD1 (5 bases). Trimming left V 3 bases short and J 7 bases short, with 18 bases between. The CDR3 is 16 amino acids. Germline CDR1 and CDR2: KGHSH and LQKENI. CDR3 DNA sequence: TGTGCCAGCTCACCTACCGCCCAGGGAGCGGGTGAAAAACTGTTTTTT. This translates into CASSPTAQGAGEKLFF.

The V and J genes are TRBV5-8 and TRBJ2-7; 7 bases agree with TRBD1. V lost 4 bases to trimming and J lost 1 base; unmatched junction nucleotides: 11. The length of the CDR3 is 16 residues. Per germline, CDR1 SGHTS and CDR2 YDEGEE. Here the CDR3 reads CASSQDYDRVSYEQYF. CDR3 DNA sequence: TGTGCCAGCAGCCAAGACTACGACAGGGTATCCTACGAGCAGTACTTC. Full variable domain (outside the CDR3, taken from reference TRBV5-8 and TRBJ2-7): EAGVTQSPTHLIKTRGQQATLRCSPISGHTSVYWYQQALGLGLQFLLWYDEGEERNRGNFPPRFSGRQFPNYSSELNVNALELEDSALYLCASSQDYDRVSYEQYFGPGTRLTVT.

A note on this clone: Compared with germline, one end of the junction differs, possibly owing to a read error. The chain employs TRBV7-9 and TRBJ2-1; the match to TRBD2 covers 12 bases. The CDR3 is made up of 13 amino acids. The germline V gene has CDR1 SEHNR and CDR2 FQNEAQ (reference sequence). Here the CDR3 DNA reads TGTTCCAGCAGCTTAGAGTCTAGCGGGGGGGGGTTCTTC. It codes for CSSSLESSGGGFF.

J is TRBJ2-3 and V is TRBV11-2; TRBD2 is a possible D gene (6 bases). CDR3 length: 15 amino acids. Germline CDR1 and CDR2: SGHAT and FQNNGV. V was shortened by 2 bases and J by 1 base, with 10 bases between the two germline ends. CDR3 in amino acids: CASSLWGDGTDTQYF. CDR3 DNA sequence: TGTGCCAGCAGCTTATGGGGGGATGGCACAGATACGCAGTATTTT.

This chain links TRBV6-4 with TRBJ2-3; 9 bases are a match to TRBD1. The J segment lost 3 bases and the V segment lost 2 bases, leaving 6 bases of the junction unmatched. CDR3 size: 16 residues. Germline V gives CDR1 MRHNA, CDR2 SNTAGT. The CDR3 spells CASSDEAGQGTDTQYF. The CDR3 nucleotides read TGTGCCAGCAGTGACGAGGCAGGACAGGGGACAGATACGCAGTATTTT.

The rearrangement uses TRBV7-9 and TRBJ1-1, with a tentative D call TRBD1 (6 bases). The CDR3 length is 18 residues. Trimming removed 2 bases at V and 4 bases at J, with 23 bases between. CDR1 and CDR2 (germline): SEHNR, FQNEAQ (reference sequence). The chain's CDR3 is CASSLFQLKTGRGTEAFF. DNA of the CDR3: TGTGCCAGCAGCTTATTTCAACTGAAGACAGGACGCGGCACTGAAGCTTTCTTT.

V gene TRBV7-9 combines with J gene TRBJ2-2, with TRBD2 identical over 9 bases. The CDR3 consists of 15 residues. Germline assignment: CDR1 SEHNR and CDR2 FQNEAQ (reference sequence). The ends lost 6 bases at V and 7 bases at J; junction bases unmatched: 9. The CDR3 spells CASSRTSDSIGELFF. The CDR3 coding sequence is TGTGCCAGCAGTCGGACTAGCGATAGTATCGGGGAGCTGTTTTTT.

V and J are TRBV9 and TRBJ2-1; a possible D gene is TRBD2 (6 bases). CDR3 length: 16 residues. Germline lookup yields CDR1 SGDLS and CDR2 YYNGEE. V lost 3 bases and J lost 0, with 13 bases in between. The CDR3 coding sequence is TGTGCCAGCAGCGGACTAGGACTCGTCTCCTACAATGAGCAGTTCTTC. Amino acids: CASSGLGLVSYNEQFF.

This clone was detected once. The chain recombines TRBV7-2 with TRBJ2-3; no firm D call. CDR1 SGHTA and CDR2 FQGNSA come from the germline V gene. V was trimmed by 1 base and J by 2 bases, leaving 4 bases between them. The CDR3 is 13 amino acids. CDR3 sequence (DNA): TGTGCCAGCAGCTTAGACACCACAGATACGCAGTATTTT. As protein: CASSLDTTDTQYF.

This chain uses TRBV28 with TRBJ1-2; 7 nucleotides agree with TRBD1. CDR1 is MDHEN and CDR2 is SYDVKM in the germline V gene. The CDR3 consists of 13 residues. The J segment lost 5 bases and the V segment lost 6 bases, leaving 6 bases of the junction unmatched. CDR3 in DNA: TGTGCCAGCAGCTGGGACAGCTCTTATGGCTACACCTTC. Translated: CASSWDSSYGYTF.

The chain joins TRBV7-9 to TRBJ1-2; no definite D call. V was trimmed by 2 bases and J by 4 bases, leaving 11 bases between them. There are 14 residues in the CDR3. Germline lookup yields CDR1 SEHNR and CDR2 FQNEAQ (reference sequence). The CDR3 DNA reads TGTGCCAGCAGCTTAAGAGCGAAACGCTATGGCTACACCTTC. Amino acids: CASSLRAKRYGYTF.

This clone was seen a few times. The chain has TRBV6-5 and TRBJ1-1; TRBD1 agrees at 10 bases. V shed 7 bases, J shed 6 bases, and the junction held 5 bases outside the gene matches. Germline V gene lookup returns CDR1 MNHEY and CDR2 SVGAGI. The CDR3 runs 13 residues. The CDR3 DNA reads TGTGCCAGCAAGAGACAGGGGGCGCCTGAAGCTTTCTTT. This encodes CASKRQGAPEAFF.

The V call is TRBV28, the J call TRBJ2-7, with D possibly matching TRBD1 (5 bases). The germline CDR1 and CDR2 sequences are MDHEN and SYDVKM. V was pared by 5 bases and J by 5 bases, with 16 bases between. This CDR3 region has 14 residues. CDR3 amino acids: CASSLLPQGNEQYF. CDR3 in DNA: TGTGCCAGCAGTCTATTACCTCAGGGTAACGAGCAGTACTTC.

The sample holds a few counts of this clone. The chain uses TRBV6-4 and TRBJ1-1; D might be TRBD1 (5 bases). V lost 6 bases and J lost 4, with 12 bases in between. This CDR3 contains 13 residues. CDR1 is MRHNA and CDR2 is SNTAGT in the germline V gene. The CDR3: CASSQLGGTEAFF. CDR3 sequence (DNA): TGTGCCAGCAGCCAATTGGGGGGCACTGAAGCTTTCTTT.

The chain is built from TRBV7-3 and TRBJ2-2; 8 positions match TRBD1. After removal of 5 bases from V and 5 bases from J, the junction contained 1 base not matched to a gene. This CDR3 contains 13 residues. Germline loops: CDR1 SGHTA, CDR2 FQGTGA. The CDR3 is CASSRQGTGELFF. CDR3 in DNA: TGTGCCAGCAGCCGACAGGGGACCGGGGAGCTGTTTTTT. The entire variable domain, with the rest obtained from reference TRBV7-3 and TRBJ2-2, is as follows: GAGVSQTPSNKVTEKGKYVELRCDPISGHTALYWYRQSLGQGPEFLIYFQGTGAADDSGLPNDRFFAVRPEGSVSTLKIQRTERGDSAVYLCASSRQGTGELFFGEGSRLTVL.

Concerning this clone: Other DNA sequences from this sample encode an identical CDR3 as well. V is TRBV29-1 and J is TRBJ2-1; 11 bases line up with TRBD2. V lost 2 bases and J lost 0; bases outside the gene matches: 3. The germline V gene has CDR1 SQVTM and CDR2 ANQGSEA. The length of the CDR3 is 16 residues. The chain's CDR3 is CSVEPGTSGSYNEQFF. In DNA form, the CDR3 reads TGCAGCGTTGAACCCGGGACTAGCGGCTCCTACAATGAGCAGTTCTTC.

This chain links TRBV6-5 with TRBJ1-5, with 7 bases lining up with TRBD1. CDR3 size: 14 residues. Germline lookup yields CDR1 MNHEY and CDR2 SVGAGI. V was pared by 6 bases and J by 6 bases, with 8 bases of the junction left unmatched. The CDR3, as DNA: TGTGCCAGCAGCCGTAGACAGGGAGGTCAGCCCCAGCATTTT. Protein product: CASSRRQGGQPQHF.